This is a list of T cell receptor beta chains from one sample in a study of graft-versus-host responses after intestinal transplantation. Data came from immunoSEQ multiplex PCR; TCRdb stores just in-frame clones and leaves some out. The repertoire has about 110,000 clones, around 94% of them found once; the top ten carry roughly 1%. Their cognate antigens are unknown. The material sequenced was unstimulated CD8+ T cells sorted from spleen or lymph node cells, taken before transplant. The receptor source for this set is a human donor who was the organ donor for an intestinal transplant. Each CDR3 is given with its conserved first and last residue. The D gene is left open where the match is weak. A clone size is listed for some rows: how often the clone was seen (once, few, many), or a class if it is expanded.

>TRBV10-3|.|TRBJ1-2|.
CAISRQSQYYGYTF
TGTGCCATCAGTAGACAGTCTCAGTACTATGGCTACACCTTC
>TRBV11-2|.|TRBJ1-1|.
CASSLSSAEAFF
TGTGCCAGCAGCTTATCATCGGCTGAAGCTTTCTTT
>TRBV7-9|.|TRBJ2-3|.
CASSLDRLPKRSDTQYF
TGTGCCAGCAGCTTAGACCGCCTACCTAAACGATCAGATACGCAGTATTTT
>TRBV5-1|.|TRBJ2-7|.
CASSRTLFYEQYF
TGCGCCAGCAGCCGAACCCTCTTCTACGAGCAGTACTTC
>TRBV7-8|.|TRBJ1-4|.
CASSVKQGRSYEKLFF
TGTGCCAGCAGCGTCAAACAGGGCCGGTCCTATGAAAAACTGTTTTTT
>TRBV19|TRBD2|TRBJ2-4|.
CASSINVGTTFYAIQYF
TGTGCCAGTAGTATTAACGTTGGGACTACGTTTTATGCGATTCAGTACTTC
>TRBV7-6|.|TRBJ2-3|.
CASSLAPLGSGTDTQYF
TGTGCCAGCAGCTTAGCCCCCTTGGGGTCGGGCACAGATACGCAGTATTTT
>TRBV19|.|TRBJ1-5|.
CASSISYGNQPQHF
TGTGCCAGTAGTATAAGTTACGGCAATCAGCCCCAGCATTTT
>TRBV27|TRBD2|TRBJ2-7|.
CASSLSTAGAYEQYF
TGTGCCAGCAGTTTATCAACGGCGGGGGCCTACGAGCAGTACTTC
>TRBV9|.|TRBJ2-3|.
CASSPRRYSSTDTQYF
TGTGCCAGCAGCCCTCGTCGGTACAGTAGCACAGATACGCAGTATTTT
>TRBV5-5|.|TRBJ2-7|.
CASSLDSNSYEQYF
TGTGCCAGCAGCTTGGATTCTAACTCCTACGAGCAGTACTTC
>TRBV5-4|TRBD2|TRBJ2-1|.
CASSLEGTSGYNEQFF
TGTGCCAGCAGCTTGGAGGGGACTAGCGGCTACAATGAGCAGTTCTTC
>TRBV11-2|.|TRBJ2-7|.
CASSGPGAGAYEQYF
TGTGCCAGCAGCGGACCCGGGGCAGGGGCCTACGAGCAGTACTTC
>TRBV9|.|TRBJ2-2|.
CAGSPNTGELFF
TGTGCCGGCAGCCCCAACACCGGGGAGCTGTTTTTT
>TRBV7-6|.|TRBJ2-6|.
CASSLSASGANVLTF
TGTGCCAGCAGCTTGAGTGCGTCTGGGGCCAACGTCCTGACTTTC
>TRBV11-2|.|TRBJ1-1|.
CASSPSGRTEAFF
TGTGCCAGCAGCCCCTCGGGCCGTACTGAAGCTTTCTTT
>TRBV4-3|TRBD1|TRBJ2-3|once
CASSQHRQGEDTQYF
TGCGCCAGCAGCCAACATCGACAGGGGGAGGATACGCAGTATTTT
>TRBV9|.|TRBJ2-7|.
CASSVTGSPHEQYF
TGTGCCAGCAGCGTAACCGGGAGCCCCCACGAGCAGTACTTC
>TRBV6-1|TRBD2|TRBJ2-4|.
CASSGLAGGGDIQYF
TGTGCCAGCAGTGGTTTAGCGGGAGGAGGTGACATTCAGTACTTC
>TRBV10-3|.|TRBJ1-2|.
CAIAGGPNYGYTF
TGTGCCATCGCCGGAGGACCGAACTATGGCTACACCTTC
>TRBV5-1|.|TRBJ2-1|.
CASSFGWEQFF
TGCGCCAGCAGCTTTGGGTGGGAGCAGTTCTTC
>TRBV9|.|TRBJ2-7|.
CASSPDPSYEQYF
TGTGCCAGCAGCCCAGACCCATCCTACGAGCAGTACTTC
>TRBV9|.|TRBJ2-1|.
CASSLLSGRSYNEQFF
TGTGCCAGCAGCCTACTCAGCGGGCGGTCCTACAATGAGCAGTTCTTC
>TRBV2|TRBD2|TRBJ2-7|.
CASSEDGGTTFPYEQYF
TGTGCCAGCAGTGAAGATGGAGGGACTACCTTTCCCTACGAGCAGTACTTC
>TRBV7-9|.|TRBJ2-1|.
CASSPTLHEQFF
TGTGCCAGCAGCCCGACCCTCCATGAGCAGTTCTTC
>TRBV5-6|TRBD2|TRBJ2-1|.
CASSLVTSGSRDEQFF
TGTGCCAGCAGCTTGGTGACTAGCGGGTCTAGGGATGAGCAGTTCTTC
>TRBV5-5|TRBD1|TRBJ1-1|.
CASSLGTGGHTEAFF
TGTGCCAGCAGCTTGGGGACAGGGGGCCACACTGAAGCTTTCTTT
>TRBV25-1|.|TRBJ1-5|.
CASSEGGIPQPQHF
TGTGCCAGCAGTGAAGGTGGGATACCTCAGCCCCAGCATTTT
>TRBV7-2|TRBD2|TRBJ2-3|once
CASSLLAGGPDTQYF
TGTGCCAGCAGCTTACTAGCGGGAGGGCCAGATACGCAGTATTTT
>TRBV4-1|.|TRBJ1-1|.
CASSQDLGRNTEAFF
TGCGCCAGCAGCCAAGATCTGGGCAGGAACACTGAAGCTTTCTTT